Listed below are T cell receptor beta chains from one sample, sequenced in a study of graft-versus-host responses after intestinal transplantation. Sequenced by immunoSEQ multiplex PCR; TCRdb stores in-frame clones only, minus some. In the table there are roughly 90,000 clones, about 90% of which are singletons. The antigens for these receptors are not known. The sequencing used unstimulated CD8+ T cells sorted from spleen or lymph node cells, collected before intestinal transplant. All receptors come from a human donor who received an intestinal transplant. Each CDR3 is given with its conserved first and last residue. D genes are given only for firm matches. Rows give clone size only sometimes, using once, few, many, or a class for an expanded clone.

clone size	D gene	V gene	J gene	CDR3 DNA	CDR3 protein
.	TRBD1	TRBV6-4	TRBJ1-6	TGTGCCAGAGACAGGGCTCGGTCACCCCTCCACTTT	CARDRARSPLHF
.	.	TRBV6-1	TRBJ2-2	TGTGCCAGCAGTGAAGCACAGCCAGGCGCGAACACCGGGGAGCTGTTTTTT	CASSEAQPGANTGELFF
once	.	TRBV27	TRBJ1-1	TGTGCCAGCAGTTACCTCACCGGGACAAAGAACACTGAAGCTTTCTTT	CASSYLTGTKNTEAFF
.	.	TRBV19	TRBJ2-3	TGTGCCAGTAGTCGCAGACAGTGGGGCACAGATACGCAGTATTTT	CASSRRQWGTDTQYF
.	.	TRBV7-6	TRBJ2-1	TGTGCCAGCAGCTTAGTGGCCCCCCCAGGGTACAATGAGCAGTTCTTC	CASSLVAPPGYNEQFF
.	.	TRBV7-9	TRBJ2-1	TGTGCCAGCAGCTTATTACTGTACAATGAGCAGTTCTTC	CASSLLLYNEQFF
.	.	TRBV28	TRBJ2-2	TGTGCCAGCAGTTTATGGTCAGAGGGGGGAAAGAACACCGGGGAGCTGTTTTTT	CASSLWSEGGKNTGELFF
.	TRBD1	TRBV5-1	TRBJ1-5	TGCGCCAGCAGCTTGGGGCAGGGGGATCAGCCCCAGCATTTT	CASSLGQGDQPQHF
.	TRBD2	TRBV2	TRBJ2-1	TGTGCCAGCAGGGGACTAGCGGGAGAGCAGTTCTTC	CASRGLAGEQFF
once	.	TRBV5-4	TRBJ2-5	TGTGCCAGCAGTCAAGAGCTCCGAGGGTTAGAAGAGACCCAGTACTTC	CASSQELRGLEETQYF
once	TRBD1	TRBV4-1	TRBJ2-7	TGCGCCAGCAGCCAAGCTCGGGACAGGGACTCCTACGAGCAGTACTTC	CASSQARDRDSYEQYF
.	.	TRBV6-5	TRBJ2-5	TGTGCCAGCAGACCCACCCTAGCGAAACAAGAGACCCAGTACTTC	CASRPTLAKQETQYF
.	.	TRBV6-5	TRBJ2-3	TGTGCCAGCAGTTACACCGAGCCCACAGATACGCAGTATTTT	CASSYTEPTDTQYF
few	.	TRBV2	TRBJ1-6	TGTGCCAGCAGTGAAGCGGGGGAGCGATATTCACCCCTCCACTTT	CASSEAGERYSPLHF
few	.	TRBV11-2	TRBJ1-3	TGTGCCAGCAGCTTAAACGGCAACACCATATATTTT	CASSLNGNTIYF
.	.	TRBV4-2	TRBJ2-1	TGTGCCAGCAGCCCCATTGGTGAGGGCAATGAGCAGTTCTTC	CASSPIGEGNEQFF
.	TRBD1	TRBV15	TRBJ1-3	TGTGCCACCAGCATAGAGGGGGCAGGCAGCTCTGGAAACACCATATATTTT	CATSIEGAGSSGNTIYF
.	.	TRBV9	TRBJ1-1	TGTGCCAGCACCGGGGGCCCCAACACTGAAGCTTTCTTT	CASTGGPNTEAFF
.	TRBD1	TRBV6-5	TRBJ2-7	TGTGCCAGCAGTCCCGGACAGGGCGCCTACGAGCAGTACTTC	CASSPGQGAYEQYF
.	TRBD2	TRBV6-1	TRBJ2-3	TGTGCCAGCAGTGAAGGGGCGGGGGGATGGAATACGCAGTATTTT	CASSEGAGGWNTQYF
few	TRBD2	TRBV6-5	TRBJ2-1	TGTGCCAGCAGTTACAGTCTAGCGGGGACGAATGAGCAGTTCTTC	CASSYSLAGTNEQFF
.	.	TRBV13	TRBJ2-3	TGTGCCAGCAGCTTAGGCGGCCGGGCCCTGAGAACAGATACGCAGTATTTT	CASSLGGRALRTDTQYF
.	TRBD2	TRBV4-1	TRBJ2-7	TGCGCCAGCAGCAATACTCCTAGCGGTCTGTACGAGCAGTACTTC	CASSNTPSGLYEQYF
once	TRBD2	TRBV11-2	TRBJ2-2	TGTGCCAGCAGCTTGGGGAGACTAGCGGGGGGGCATACCGGGGAGCTGTTTTTT	CASSLGRLAGGHTGELFF
.	.	TRBV2	TRBJ1-1	TGTGCCAGCAGTGAGGGACCCCAGAACACTGAAGCTTTCTTT	CASSEGPQNTEAFF
.	TRBD1	TRBV5-4	TRBJ2-5	TGTGCCAGCAGCTTGGCAGGGGGACAAGAGACCCAGTACTTC	CASSLAGGQETQYF
once	TRBD1	TRBV7-3	TRBJ2-3	TGTGCCAGCAGCCCCACCCCGGGACAGGGAGGTACAGATACGCAGTATTTT	CASSPTPGQGGTDTQYF
.	.	TRBV9	TRBJ1-2	TGTGCCAGCAGCGTAGACGAGGGGCTCGACGGCTATGGCTACACCTTC	CASSVDEGLDGYGYTF
.	TRBD2	TRBV6-5	TRBJ2-7	TGTGCCAGCAGTTACTCGGTCTGGGGGAGGGAAGCCGAGCAGTACTTC	CASSYSVWGREAEQYF
.	.	TRBV10-2	TRBJ2-2	TGCGCCAGCAGTGCGGGAATCGGGGAGCTGTTTTTT	CASSAGIGELFF
.	.	TRBV6-5	TRBJ1-1	TGTGCCAGCAGTTTCGAGGAGGCCAACACTGAAGCTTTCTTT	CASSFEEANTEAFF
.	.	TRBV6-5	TRBJ1-2	TGTGCCAGCAGCAACGAGGGCTACGGCTATGGCTACACCTTC	CASSNEGYGYGYTF
few	.	TRBV19	TRBJ2-1	TGTGCCAGTAGTATAGTGCTAGGGGCAGGTCTTCACAATGAGCAGTTCTTC	CASSIVLGAGLHNEQFF
.	.	TRBV5-1	TRBJ1-2	TGCGCCAGCAGCCCAGAATGGGGGGCAGGCAGGGGCCCGAACTATGGCTACACCTTC	CASSPEWGAGRGPNYGYTF
.	.	TRBV5-1	TRBJ1-1	TGCGCCAGCAGCTTAGATTGGGGGTTCACTGAAGCTTTCTTT	CASSLDWGFTEAFF
.	TRBD1	TRBV5-1	TRBJ2-7	TGCGCCAGCAGCTTATACTTGCTTGGGACAGTATCCTACGAGCAGTACTTC	CASSLYLLGTVSYEQYF
.	.	TRBV11-2	TRBJ2-7	TGTGCCAGCAGCTTAGTCTACGAGCAGTACTTC	CASSLVYEQYF
.	.	TRBV11-2	TRBJ2-7	TGTGCCAGCCGTCAGAAACCCCACGAGCAGTACTTC	CASRQKPHEQYF